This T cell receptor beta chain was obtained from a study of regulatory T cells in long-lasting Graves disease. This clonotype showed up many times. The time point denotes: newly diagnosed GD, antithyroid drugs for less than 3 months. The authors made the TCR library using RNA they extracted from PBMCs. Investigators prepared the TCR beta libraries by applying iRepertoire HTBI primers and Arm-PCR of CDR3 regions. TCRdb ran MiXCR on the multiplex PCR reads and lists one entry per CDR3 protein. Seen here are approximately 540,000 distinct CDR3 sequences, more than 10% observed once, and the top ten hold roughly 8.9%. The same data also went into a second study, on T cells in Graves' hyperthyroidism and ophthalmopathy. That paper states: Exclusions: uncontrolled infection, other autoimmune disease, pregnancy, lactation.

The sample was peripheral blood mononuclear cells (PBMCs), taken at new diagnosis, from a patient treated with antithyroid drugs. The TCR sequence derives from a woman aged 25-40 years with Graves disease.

The CDR3 bases are TGCAGCGTTGAAAGGGCTACTAACTATGGCTACACCTTC. Its translation: CSVERATNYGYTF. The rearrangement joins TRBV29-1 to TRBJ1-2, with unresolved D. V lost 2 bases, J lost 0 bases, and 7 bases lay in between. The CDR3 loop spans 13 amino acids. Germline CDR1 reads SQVTM; CDR2 reads ANQGSEA.